Each of the 16 T cell receptor beta chains below was sequenced from the same sample in a study of beta chain features in type 1 diabetes. Expressed TCRB transcripts were sequenced because the entire RNA isolate underwent reverse transcription. Profiled with immunoSEQ multiplex PCR; TCRdb holds only in-frame clones, not every one. Found here are 600,000 to 650,000 clones, around 15% of them singletons; the top ten hold about 0.086%. Source material: naive CD4+ T cells from blood. The receptors were sampled from a young man in good health.

CDR3 sequence reads: CASSPAGGSAGAEAFF. In DNA form, the CDR3 reads TGTGCCAGCAGCCCGGCCGGGGGTTCCGCTGGCGCTGAAGCTTTCTTT. The V call is TRBV5-4, the J call TRBJ1-1; D might be TRBD1 (5 bases). Germline-derived CDR1 and CDR2 are SGHNT and YYREEE (reference sequence). Trimming shortened V by 4 bases and J by 6 bases, and 22 bases separated the two germline ends. This CDR3 comprises 16 residues.

This chain uses TRBV4-1 with TRBJ1-2; no clear D gene. Germline assignment: CDR1 MGHRA and CDR2 YSYEKL. The CDR3 totals 14 residues. The V gene lost 0 bases and the J gene lost 0 bases, with 5 bases spanning the gap. CDR3 sequence (DNA): TGCGCCAGCAGCCAAGACGGAGCTAACTATGGCTACACCTTC. As protein: CASSQDGANYGYTF.

This chain connects TRBV4-3 to TRBJ1-2, with no clear D. Germline lookup yields CDR1 LGHNA and CDR2 YSLEER. CDR3 length equals 16 residues. Deletions cut 1 base from V and 4 bases from J, with 16 bases between. The CDR3 DNA reads as TGCGCCAGCAGCCAAGTTCCGTTTGACCGGGCCTATGGCTACACCTTC. It codes for CASSQVPFDRAYGYTF.

CDR3: CASSQPGTLNTGELFF. The CDR3 region has the DNA TGCGCCAGCAGCCAACCCGGGACACTAAACACCGGGGAGCTGTTTTTT. This chain links TRBV4-3 with TRBJ2-2, with D perhaps matching TRBD1 (6 bases). Germline V gene lookup returns CDR1 LGHNA and CDR2 YSLEER. The CDR3 is 16 amino acids. The V gene lost 2 bases and the J gene lost 2 bases, with 12 bases spanning the gap.

This chain connects TRBV28 to TRBJ1-5; perhaps TRBD1 as D (5 bases). V was cut by 8 bases and J by 0 bases, with 17 bases left in between. CDR3 length: 16 amino acids. The V gene's germline CDR1 is MDHEN and CDR2 SYDVKM. The chain's CDR3 is CASSWWGTNSNQPQHF. In nucleotides, the CDR3 is TGTGCCAGCTCCTGGTGGGGCACGAATAGCAATCAGCCCCAGCATTTT.

This clone occurred a few times. CDR3 sequence: CASSQARASGFYEQYF. The CDR3 region has the DNA TGTGCCAGCAGCCAAGCGCGGGCTAGCGGGTTCTACGAGCAGTACTTC. This sequence joins TRBV4-2 and TRBJ2-7; 8 bases align to TRBD2. The length of the CDR3 is 16 residues. The germline V gene encodes CDR1 LGHNA and CDR2 YNFKEQ. Losses at the gene ends were 1 base for V and 3 bases for J; bases not matched to a gene: 8.

This clone was counted only a few times. V and J are TRBV28 and TRBJ2-7; D could derive from TRBD1 or TRBD2 (5 bases each). Per germline, CDR1 MDHEN and CDR2 SYDVKM. The CDR3 is 13 amino acids. V gave up 4 bases and J gave up 2 bases, with 9 bases separating them. CDR3 bases: TGTGCCAGCAGTTCAGGGAGCCCCTACGAGCAGTACTTC. Encoded protein: CASSSGSPYEQYF.

V gene TRBV6-1 combines with J gene TRBJ1-2; D is unresolved. The germline V gene encodes CDR1 MNHNS and CDR2 SASEGT. The CDR3 runs to 15 residues. With 2 bases removed from V and 6 bases from J, the gap between germline ends came to 16 bases. CDR3: CASSERSGAVDGYTF. The DNA of the CDR3 is TGTGCCAGCAGTGAAAGGTCGGGAGCTGTCGATGGCTACACCTTC.

The chain recombines TRBV7-3 with TRBJ2-3; D gene unclear. Germline V lookup: CDR1 SGHTA, CDR2 FQGTGA. The ends were cut back, 2 bases at V and 1 base at J, with 4 bases in the middle. The CDR3 contains 13 residues. Here the CDR3 DNA reads TGTGCCAGCAGCTTATTTGGCACAGATACGCAGTATTTT. It encodes CASSLFGTDTQYF.

This chain's CDR3 is CASSLGLAGGPTDTQYF. The CDR3, as DNA: TGTGCCAGTAGTCTCGGACTAGCGGGAGGGCCGACAGATACGCAGTATTTT. The rearrangement joins TRBV19 to TRBJ2-3; TRBD2 matches at 15 bases. This CDR3 has 17 amino acids. Germline V lookup: CDR1 LNHDA, CDR2 SQIVND (reference sequence). Trimming took 5 bases from V and 3 from J; bases not matched to a gene: 6. Based on the CDR3 plus reference TRBV19 and TRBJ2-3, the full variable domain is DGGITQSPKYLFRKEGQNVTLSCEQNLNHDAMYWYRQDPGQGLRLIYYSQIVNDFQKGDIAEGYSVSREKKESFPLTVTSAQKNPTAFYLCASSLGLAGGPTDTQYFGPGTRLTVL.

The rearrangement links TRBV27 to TRBJ1-2, with 8 bases lining up with TRBD1. There are 13 residues in the CDR3. Germline CDR1 is MNHEY and CDR2 is SMNVEV (reference sequence). V lost 5 bases to trimming and J lost 7 bases; unmatched junction nucleotides: 6. DNA for the CDR3: TGTGCCAGCAGTCCCCGGGACAGGCGTGGCTACACCTTC. This gives the protein CASSPRDRRGYTF.

This clone was picked up a small number of times. The chain carries TRBV11-2 and TRBJ2-5; D unclear. The CDR3 sequence is 11 residues long. V dropped 5 bases and J dropped 1 base, with 2 bases sitting between them. Germline V CDR1 and CDR2: SGHAT, FQNNGV. CDR3 sequence: CASSPQETQYF. The CDR3 DNA is TGTGCCAGCAGCCCCCAAGAGACCCAGTACTTC.

The V gene is TRBV28, the J gene TRBJ2-1; 15 bases are shared with TRBD2. Germline CDR1 and CDR2: MDHEN and SYDVKM. Germline trimming cut 8 bases from V and 1 base from J; bases unmatched to any gene: 9. The CDR3 runs to 18 residues. In nucleotides, the CDR3 is TGTGCCAGCGGATCCGCGGGACTAGCGGGAGGTTCCTACAATGAGCAGTTCTTC. Its translation: CASGSAGLAGGSYNEQFF.

This clone was observed a few times. The J gene is TRBJ2-5, the V gene TRBV11-1; no reliable D call. The CDR3 sequence is 13 residues long. Germline loops: CDR1 SGHAT, CDR2 FQDESV (reference sequence). V was pared by 5 bases and J by 8 bases, with 15 bases between. The CDR3 spells CASSLQVPVTQYF. The CDR3 DNA sequence: TGTGCCAGCAGCCTCCAGGTCCCGGTTACCCAGTACTTC.

This clone showed up just a few times. J is TRBJ2-1 and V is TRBV4-2, with 9 bases lining up with TRBD2. This CDR3 has 16 amino acids. Trimming cost V 6 bases and J 4 bases; bases outside gene matches: 10. Germline lookup yields CDR1 LGHNA and CDR2 YNFKEQ. CDR3 coding DNA: TGTGCCAGCAGGGCCCCGGGGACTAGCACTTACAATGAGCAGTTCTTC. As protein: CASRAPGTSTYNEQFF.

This clone was recorded a few times. The chain has TRBV6-5 and TRBJ1-1; no clear D gene. Between the trimmed V and J ends, which lost 0 bases and 6 bases, there was a span of 14 bases. In germline, CDR1 is MNHEY, CDR2 SVGAGI. This CDR3 contains 15 residues. The CDR3 DNA reads as TGTGCCAGCAGTTACTCGAAGTTGCGGTTCGCTGAAGCTTTCTTT. Residues: CASSYSKLRFAEAFF.